This T cell receptor (beta chain) appears in the sequencing data of a study of blood T cell repertoires in COVID-19. The wider study: Samples came from the United States, Italy and Spain, spanning acute and convalescent COVID-19. The analysed material was cDNA or gDNA that came from T cells, B-cell-depleted T cells, or PBMCs.

There are 19 residues in the CDR3. Germline CDR1 is SGHNT and CDR2 is YENEEA. Unmatched junction bases numbered 19, after V lost 0 bases and J lost 10 bases. The authors' processing: From reference gene primer amplification, estimates of nucleated cell counts were derived. Assay: immunoSEQ multiplex PCR; the TCRdb copy retains only in-frame clones and omits some. The V and J calls and clone size come from that table; D and trimming were worked out from the DNA. Here the sample spans some 81,000 clones, about 95% being singletons. Sequences were obtained from peripheral blood. V and J are TRBV11-3 and TRBJ2-1; 9 nucleotides match TRBD2. The clonotype was recovered from a human donor with active COVID-19. The donor label of this sample is uncertain. CDR3 amino acids: CASSLDLGGASLAGKEQFF. CDR3 coding DNA: TGTGCCAGCAGCTTAGATCTAGGGGGTGCCTCGCTAGCGGGAAAAGAGCAGTTCTTC.